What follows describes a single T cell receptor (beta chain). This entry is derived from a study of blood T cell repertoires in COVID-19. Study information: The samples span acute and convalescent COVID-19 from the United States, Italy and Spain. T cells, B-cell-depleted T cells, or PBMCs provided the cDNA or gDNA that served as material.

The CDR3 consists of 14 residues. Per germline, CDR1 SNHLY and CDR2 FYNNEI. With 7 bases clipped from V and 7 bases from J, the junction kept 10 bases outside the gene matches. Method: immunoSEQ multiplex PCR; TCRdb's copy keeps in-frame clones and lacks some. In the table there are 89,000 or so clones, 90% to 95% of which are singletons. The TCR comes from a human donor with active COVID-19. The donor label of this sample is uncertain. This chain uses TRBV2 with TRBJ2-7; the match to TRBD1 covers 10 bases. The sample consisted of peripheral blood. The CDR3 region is CASTTMGQGIEQYF. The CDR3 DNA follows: TGTGCCAGCACCACGATGGGACAGGGGATAGAGCAGTACTTC.